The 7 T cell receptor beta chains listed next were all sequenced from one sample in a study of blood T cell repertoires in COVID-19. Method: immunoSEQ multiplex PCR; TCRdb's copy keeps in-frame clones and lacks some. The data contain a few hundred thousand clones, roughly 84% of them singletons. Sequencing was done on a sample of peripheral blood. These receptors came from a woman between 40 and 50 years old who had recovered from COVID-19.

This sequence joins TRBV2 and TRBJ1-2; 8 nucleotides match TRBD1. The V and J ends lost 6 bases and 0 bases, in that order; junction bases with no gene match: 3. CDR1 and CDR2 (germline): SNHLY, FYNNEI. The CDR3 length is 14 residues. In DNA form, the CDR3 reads TGTGCCAGCAGGGGACAGGTCTCTAACTATGGCTACACCTTC. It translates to CASRGQVSNYGYTF. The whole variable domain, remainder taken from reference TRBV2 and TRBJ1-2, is EPEVTQTPSHQVTQMGQEVILRCVPISNHLYFYWYRQILGQKVEFLVSFYNNEISEKSEIFDDQFSVERPDGSNFTLKIRSTKLEDSAMYFCASRGQVSNYGYTFGSGTRLTVV.

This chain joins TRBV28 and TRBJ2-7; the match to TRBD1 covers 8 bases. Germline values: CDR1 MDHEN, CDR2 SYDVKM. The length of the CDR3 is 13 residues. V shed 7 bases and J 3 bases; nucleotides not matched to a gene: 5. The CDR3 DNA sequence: TGTGCCAGCAAAACAGGGGGAGTCTACGAGCAGTACTTC. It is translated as CASKTGGVYEQYF.

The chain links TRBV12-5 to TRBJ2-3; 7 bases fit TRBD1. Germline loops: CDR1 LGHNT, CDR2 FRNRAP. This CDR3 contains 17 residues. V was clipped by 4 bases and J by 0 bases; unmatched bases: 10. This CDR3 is CASGSYGVGGSTDTQYF. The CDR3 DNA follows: TGTGCTAGTGGTTCCTATGGGGTAGGGGGCAGCACAGATACGCAGTATTTT.

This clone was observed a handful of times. CDR3 in amino acids: CASSSQLRVGNQPQHF. The CDR3 DNA follows: TGTGCCAGCAGTTCCCAGCTCAGGGTAGGCAATCAGCCCCAGCATTTT. This chain connects TRBV28 to TRBJ1-5; D is perhaps TRBD1 (5 bases). Germline lookup yields CDR1 MDHEN and CDR2 SYDVKM. Trimming left V 4 bases short and J 2 bases short, with 15 bases between. The CDR3 has 16 amino acids.

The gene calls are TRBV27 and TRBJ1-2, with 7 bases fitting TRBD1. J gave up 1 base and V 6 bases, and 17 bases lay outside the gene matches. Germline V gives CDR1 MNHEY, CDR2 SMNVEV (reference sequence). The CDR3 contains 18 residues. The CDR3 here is CASRLRDSSFGVNYGYTF. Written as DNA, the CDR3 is TGTGCCAGCAGATTAAGGGACAGCTCGTTTGGGGTTAACTATGGCTACACCTTC.

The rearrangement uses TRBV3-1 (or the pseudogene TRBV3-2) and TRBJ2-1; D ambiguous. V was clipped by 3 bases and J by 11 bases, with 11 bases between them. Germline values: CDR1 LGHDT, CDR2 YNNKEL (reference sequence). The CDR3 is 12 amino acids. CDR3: CASSQGRYKQFF. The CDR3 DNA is TGTGCCAGCAGCCAGGGCCGGTACAAGCAGTTCTTC.

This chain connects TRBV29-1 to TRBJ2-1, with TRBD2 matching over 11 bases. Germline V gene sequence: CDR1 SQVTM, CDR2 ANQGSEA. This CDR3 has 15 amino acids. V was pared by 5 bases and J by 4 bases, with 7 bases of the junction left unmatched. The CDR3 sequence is CSVKVLAGVYNEQFF. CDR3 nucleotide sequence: TGCAGCGTTAAGGTACTAGCGGGGGTGTACAATGAGCAGTTCTTC.